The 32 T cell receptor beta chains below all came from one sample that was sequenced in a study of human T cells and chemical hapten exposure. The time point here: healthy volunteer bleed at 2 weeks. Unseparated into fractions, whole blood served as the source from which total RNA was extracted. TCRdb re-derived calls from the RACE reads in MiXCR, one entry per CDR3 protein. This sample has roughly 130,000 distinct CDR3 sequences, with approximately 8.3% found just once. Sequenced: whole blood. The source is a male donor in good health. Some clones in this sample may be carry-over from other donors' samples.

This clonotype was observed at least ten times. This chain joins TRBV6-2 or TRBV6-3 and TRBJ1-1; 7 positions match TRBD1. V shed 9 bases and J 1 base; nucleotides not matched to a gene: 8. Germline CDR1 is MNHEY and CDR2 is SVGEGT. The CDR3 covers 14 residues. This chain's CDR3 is CASYRRTGNTEAFF. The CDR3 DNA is TGTGCCAGTTACCGCCGGACAGGGAACACTGAAGCTTTCTTT.

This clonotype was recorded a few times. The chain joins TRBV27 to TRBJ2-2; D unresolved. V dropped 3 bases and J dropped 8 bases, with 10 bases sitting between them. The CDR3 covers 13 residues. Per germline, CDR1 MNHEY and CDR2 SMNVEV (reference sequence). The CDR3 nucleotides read TGTGCCAGCAGTTTGTCTGGGGTGGGGGAGCTGTTTTTT. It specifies CASSLSGVGELFF.

The CDR3 loop is CASSLTGVPYEQYF. The CDR3 DNA reads as TGTGCCAGCAGCTTGACAGGGGTACCCTACGAGCAGTACTTC. The rearrangement joins TRBV5-5 to TRBJ2-7; 7 bases align to TRBD1. Germline V gene sequence: CDR1 SGHKS, CDR2 YYEKEE (reference sequence). The CDR3 runs 14 residues. J was trimmed by 2 bases and V by 1 base; bases with no gene match: 3.

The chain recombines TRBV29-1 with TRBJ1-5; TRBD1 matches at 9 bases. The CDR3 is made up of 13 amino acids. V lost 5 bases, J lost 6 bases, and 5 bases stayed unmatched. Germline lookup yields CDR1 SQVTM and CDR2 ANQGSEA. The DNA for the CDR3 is TGCAGCGTTCTACAGGGGGCAGGTCAGCCCCAGCATTTT. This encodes CSVLQGAGQPQHF.

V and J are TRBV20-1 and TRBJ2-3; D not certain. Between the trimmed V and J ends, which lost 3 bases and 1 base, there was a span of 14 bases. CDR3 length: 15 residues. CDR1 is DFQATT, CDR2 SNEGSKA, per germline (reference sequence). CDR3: CSARQRDFGTDTQYF. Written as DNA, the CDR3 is TGCAGTGCTAGGCAGAGAGATTTCGGCACAGATACGCAGTATTTT.

This CDR3 reads CASSPAGTPLGNEQFF. The CDR3 DNA is TGTGCCAGCTCACCAGCGGGGACACCCTTGGGCAATGAGCAGTTCTTC. The chain combines TRBV18 with TRBJ2-1; possibly TRBD1 or TRBD2 for D (6 bases each). Germline CDR1 reads KGHSH; CDR2 reads LQKENI. The CDR3 is 16 residues long. V lost 2 bases and J lost 6, with 17 bases in between.

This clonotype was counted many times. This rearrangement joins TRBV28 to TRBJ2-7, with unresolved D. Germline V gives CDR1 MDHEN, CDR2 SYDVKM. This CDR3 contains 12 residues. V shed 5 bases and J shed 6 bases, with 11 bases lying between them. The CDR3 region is CASSPVIGEQYF. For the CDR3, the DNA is TGTGCCAGCAGTCCAGTAATAGGCGAGCAGTACTTC. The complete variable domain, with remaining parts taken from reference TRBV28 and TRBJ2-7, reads DVKVTQSSRYLVKRTGEKVFLECVQDMDHENMFWYRQDPGLGLRLIYFSYDVKMKEKGDIPEGYSVSREKKERFSLILESASTNQTSMYLCASSPVIGEQYFGPGTRLTVT.

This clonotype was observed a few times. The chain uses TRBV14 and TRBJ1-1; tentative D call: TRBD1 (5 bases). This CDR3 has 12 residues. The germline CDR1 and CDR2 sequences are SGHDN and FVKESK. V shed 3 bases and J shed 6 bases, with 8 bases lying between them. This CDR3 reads CASSQGGAEAFF. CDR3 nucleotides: TGTGCCAGCAGCCAGGGAGGGGCTGAAGCTTTCTTT.

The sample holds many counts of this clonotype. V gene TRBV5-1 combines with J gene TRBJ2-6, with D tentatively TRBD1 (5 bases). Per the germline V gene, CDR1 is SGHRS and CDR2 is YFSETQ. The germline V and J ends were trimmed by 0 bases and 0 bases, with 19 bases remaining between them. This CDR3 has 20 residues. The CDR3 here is CASSLASLAGSSSGANVLTF. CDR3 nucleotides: TGCGCCAGCAGCTTGGCCTCCTTGGCAGGGTCTAGCTCTGGGGCCAACGTCCTGACTTTC.

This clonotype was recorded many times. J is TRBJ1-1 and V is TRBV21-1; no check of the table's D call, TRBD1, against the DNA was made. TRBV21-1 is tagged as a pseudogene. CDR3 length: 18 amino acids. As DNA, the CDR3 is TGTGCCAGCAGCAAAGCTCGGGACAGGGGCTCGATGAACACTGAAGCTTTCTTT. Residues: CASSKARDRGSMNTEAFF.

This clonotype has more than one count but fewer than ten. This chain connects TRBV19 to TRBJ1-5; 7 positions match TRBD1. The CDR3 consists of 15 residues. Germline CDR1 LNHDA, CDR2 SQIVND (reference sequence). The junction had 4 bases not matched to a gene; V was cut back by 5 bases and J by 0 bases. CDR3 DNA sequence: TGTGCCAGTAGTCCGGGGACAGATAGCAATCAGCCCCAGCATTTT. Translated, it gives CASSPGTDSNQPQHF. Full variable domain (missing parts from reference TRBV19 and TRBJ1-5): DGGITQSPKYLFRKEGQNVTLSCEQNLNHDAMYWYRQDPGQGLRLIYYSQIVNDFQKGDIAEGYSVSREKKESFPLTVTSAQKNPTAFYLCASSPGTDSNQPQHFGDGTRLSIL.

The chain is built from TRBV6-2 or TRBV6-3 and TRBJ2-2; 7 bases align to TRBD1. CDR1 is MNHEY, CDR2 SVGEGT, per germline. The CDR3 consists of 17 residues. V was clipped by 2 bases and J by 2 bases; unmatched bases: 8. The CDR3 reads CASSYPRQGVNTGELFF. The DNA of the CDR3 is TGTGCCAGCAGTTACCCGAGACAGGGAGTTAACACCGGGGAGCTGTTTTTT.

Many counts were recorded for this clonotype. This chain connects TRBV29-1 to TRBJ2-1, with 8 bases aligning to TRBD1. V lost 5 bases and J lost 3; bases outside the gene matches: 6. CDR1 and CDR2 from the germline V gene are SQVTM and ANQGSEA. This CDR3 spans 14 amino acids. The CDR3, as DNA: TGCAGCGTTCCGGACAGGGTTGTCTACAATGAGCAGTTCTTC. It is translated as CSVPDRVVYNEQFF.

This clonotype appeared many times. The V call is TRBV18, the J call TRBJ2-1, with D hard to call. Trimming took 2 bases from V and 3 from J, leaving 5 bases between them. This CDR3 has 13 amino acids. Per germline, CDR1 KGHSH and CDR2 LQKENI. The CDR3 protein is CASSPTVYNEQFF. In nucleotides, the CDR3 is TGTGCCAGCTCACCAACTGTCTACAATGAGCAGTTCTTC.

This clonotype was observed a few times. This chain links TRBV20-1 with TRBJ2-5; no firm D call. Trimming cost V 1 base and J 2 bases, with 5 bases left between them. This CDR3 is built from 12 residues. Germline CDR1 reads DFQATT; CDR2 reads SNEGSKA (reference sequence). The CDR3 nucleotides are TGCAGTGCTAGAGTCTATCAAGAGACCCAGTACTTC. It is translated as CSARVYQETQYF.

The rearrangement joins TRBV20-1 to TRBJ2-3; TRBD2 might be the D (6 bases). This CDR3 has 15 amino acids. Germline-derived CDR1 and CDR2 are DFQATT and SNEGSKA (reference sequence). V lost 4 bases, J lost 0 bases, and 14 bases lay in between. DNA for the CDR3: TGCAGTGCTAAGGAGGGGTCCTTTAGCACAGATACGCAGTATTTT. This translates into CSAKEGSFSTDTQYF.

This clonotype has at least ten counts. CDR3 nucleotides: TGTGCCAGCAGCGTAGCGTCCCCGTCTTTCTATGGCTACACCTTC. Its protein is CASSVASPSFYGYTF. The chain employs TRBV9 and TRBJ1-2; D gene ambiguous. The CDR3 has 15 residues. The germline gives CDR1 SGDLS, CDR2 YYNGEE. The V end was cut by 0 bases, the J end by 4 bases, with 13 bases between.

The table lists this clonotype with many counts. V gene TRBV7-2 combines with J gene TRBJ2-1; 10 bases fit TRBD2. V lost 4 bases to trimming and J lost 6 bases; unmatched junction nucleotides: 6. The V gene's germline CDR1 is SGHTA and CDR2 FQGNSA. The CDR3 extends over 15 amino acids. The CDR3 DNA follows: TGTGCCAGCAGCTCGGCCCCTAGCGGGAGCAATGAGCAGTTCTTC. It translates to CASSSAPSGSNEQFF. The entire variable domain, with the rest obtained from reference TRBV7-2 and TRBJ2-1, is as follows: GAGVSQSPSNKVTEKGKDVELRCDPISGHTALYWYRQSLGQGLEFLIYFQGNSAPDKSGLPSDRFSAERTGGSVSTLTIQRTQQEDSAVYLCASSSAPSGSNEQFFGPGTRLTVL.

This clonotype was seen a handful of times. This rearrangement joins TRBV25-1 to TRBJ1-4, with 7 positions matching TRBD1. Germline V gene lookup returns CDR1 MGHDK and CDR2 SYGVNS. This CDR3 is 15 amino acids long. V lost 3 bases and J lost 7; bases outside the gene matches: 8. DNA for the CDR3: TGTGCCAGCAGTGAGGTCCGACAGGGCGGTGAAAAACTGTTTTTT. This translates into CASSEVRQGGEKLFF.

The CDR3 nucleotides read TGTGCCAGCAGTTACTCCTTATTAGGGACTGAAGCTTTCTTT. Protein: CASSYSLLGTEAFF. The rearrangement links TRBV6-6 to TRBJ1-1; D unclear. The CDR3 is 14 residues long. The ends were cut back, 0 bases at V and 5 bases at J, with 10 bases in the middle. Looked up from germline, CDR1 is MNHNY and CDR2 is SVGAGI (reference sequence).

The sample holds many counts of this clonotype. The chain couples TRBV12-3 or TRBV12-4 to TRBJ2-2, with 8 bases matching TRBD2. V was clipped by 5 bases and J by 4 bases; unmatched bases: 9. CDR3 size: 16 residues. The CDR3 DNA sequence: TGTGCCAGCAGTCCCCCCAGCGGGAGCAGCACCGGGGAGCTGTTTTTT. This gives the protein CASSPPSGSSTGELFF.

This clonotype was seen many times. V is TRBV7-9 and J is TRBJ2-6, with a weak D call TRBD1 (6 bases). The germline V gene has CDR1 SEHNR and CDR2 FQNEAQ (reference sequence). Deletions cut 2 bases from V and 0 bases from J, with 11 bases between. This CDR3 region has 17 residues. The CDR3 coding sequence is TGTGCCAGCAGCTTATGGGGACACTTCTCTGGGGCCAACGTCCTGACTTTC. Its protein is CASSLWGHFSGANVLTF.

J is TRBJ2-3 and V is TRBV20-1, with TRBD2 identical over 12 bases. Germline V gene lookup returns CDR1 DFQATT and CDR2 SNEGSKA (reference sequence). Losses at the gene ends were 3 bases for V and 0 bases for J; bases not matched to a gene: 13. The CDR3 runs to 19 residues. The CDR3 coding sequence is TGCAGTGCTAGGAGACAGACTCTAGCGGGAGGGATTAGCACAGATACGCAGTATTTT. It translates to CSARRQTLAGGISTDTQYF.

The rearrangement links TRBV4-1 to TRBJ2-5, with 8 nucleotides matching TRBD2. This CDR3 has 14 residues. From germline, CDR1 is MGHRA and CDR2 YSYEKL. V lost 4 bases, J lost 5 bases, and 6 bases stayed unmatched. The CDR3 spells CASSPFRLAETQYF. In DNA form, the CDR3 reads TGCGCCAGCAGCCCTTTTCGACTAGCGGAGACCCAGTACTTC.

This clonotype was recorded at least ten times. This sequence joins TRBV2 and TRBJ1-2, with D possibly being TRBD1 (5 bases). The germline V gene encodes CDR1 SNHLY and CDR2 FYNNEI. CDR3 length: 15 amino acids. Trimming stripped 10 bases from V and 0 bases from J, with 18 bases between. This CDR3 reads CATRRQSITNYGYTF. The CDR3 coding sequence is TGTGCCACACGTAGACAGTCAATAACTAACTATGGCTACACCTTC. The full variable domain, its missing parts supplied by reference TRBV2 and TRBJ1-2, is EPEVTQTPSHQVTQMGQEVILRCVPISNHLYFYWYRQILGQKVEFLVSFYNNEISEKSEIFDDQFSVERPDGSNFTLKIRSTKLEDSAMYFCATRRQSITNYGYTFGSGTRLTVV.

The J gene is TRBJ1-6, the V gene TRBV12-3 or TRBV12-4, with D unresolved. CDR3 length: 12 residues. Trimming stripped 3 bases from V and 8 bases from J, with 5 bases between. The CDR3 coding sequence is TGTGCCAGCAGTTTGTGGGATTCACCCCTCCACTTT. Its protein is CASSLWDSPLHF.

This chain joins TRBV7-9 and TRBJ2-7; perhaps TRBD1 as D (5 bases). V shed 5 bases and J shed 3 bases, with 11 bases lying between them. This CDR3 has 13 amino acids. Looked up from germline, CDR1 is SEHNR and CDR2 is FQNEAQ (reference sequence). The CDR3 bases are TGTGCCAGCAGCACGACAGAGGACTACGAGCAGTACTTC. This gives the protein CASSTTEDYEQYF.

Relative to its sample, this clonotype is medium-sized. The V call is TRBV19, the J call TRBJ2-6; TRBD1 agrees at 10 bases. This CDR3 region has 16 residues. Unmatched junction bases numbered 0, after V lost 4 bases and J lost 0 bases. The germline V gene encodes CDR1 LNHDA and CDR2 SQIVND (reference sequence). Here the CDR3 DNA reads TGTGCCAGTAGTAGGACAGGGGGCTCTGGGGCCAACGTCCTGACTTTC. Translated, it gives CASSRTGGSGANVLTF.

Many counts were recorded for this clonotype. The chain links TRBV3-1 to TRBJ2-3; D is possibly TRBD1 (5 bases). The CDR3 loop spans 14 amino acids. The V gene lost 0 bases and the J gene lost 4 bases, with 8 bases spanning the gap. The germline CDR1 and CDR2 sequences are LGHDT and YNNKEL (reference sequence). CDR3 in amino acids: CASSQELGADTQYF. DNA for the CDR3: TGTGCCAGCAGCCAAGAATTAGGGGCAGATACGCAGTATTTT.

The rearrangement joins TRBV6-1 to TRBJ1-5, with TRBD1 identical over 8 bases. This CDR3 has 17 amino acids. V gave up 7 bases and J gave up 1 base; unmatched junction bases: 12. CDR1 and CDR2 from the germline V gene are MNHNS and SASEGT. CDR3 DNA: TGTGCCAGCACGCAGGGGGCAAACCCCGGGAGCAATCAGCCCCAGCATTTT. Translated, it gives CASTQGANPGSNQPQHF.

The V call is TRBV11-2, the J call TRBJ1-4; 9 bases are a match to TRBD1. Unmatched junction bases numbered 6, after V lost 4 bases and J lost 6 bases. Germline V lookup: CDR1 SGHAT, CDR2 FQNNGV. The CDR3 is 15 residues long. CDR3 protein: CASSYRRDRDEKLFF. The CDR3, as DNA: TGTGCCAGCAGCTATCGGAGGGACAGGGATGAAAAACTGTTTTTT. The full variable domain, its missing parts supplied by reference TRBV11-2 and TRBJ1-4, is EAGVAQSPRYKIIEKRQSVAFWCNPISGHATLYWYQQILGQGPKLLIQFQNNGVVDDSQLPKDRFSAERLKGVDSTLKIQPAKLEDSAVYLCASSYRRDRDEKLFFGSGTQLSVL.

The CDR3, as DNA: TGTGCCAGTAGTATAGAAGTCCGAGACTACTACGAGCAGTACTTC. Translation: CASSIEVRDYYEQYF. V gene TRBV19 combines with J gene TRBJ2-7; maybe TRBD2 (5 bases). Germline-derived CDR1 and CDR2 are LNHDA and SQIVND (reference sequence). V was clipped by 0 bases and J by 3 bases, with 12 bases between them. The CDR3 is 15 amino acids. The full variable domain, completed using reference TRBV19 and TRBJ2-7, is DGGITQSPKYLFRKEGQNVTLSCEQNLNHDAMYWYRQDPGQGLRLIYYSQIVNDFQKGDIAEGYSVSREKKESFPLTVTSAQKNPTAFYLCASSIEVRDYYEQYFGPGTRLTVT.